One sample yielded the 32 T cell receptor beta chains listed below, sequenced in a study of cytomegalovirus exposure and HLA in healthy donors. The method was immunoSEQ multiplex PCR; TCRdb's version includes in-frame clones alone and lacks a portion of them. The sample contains about 160,000 clones, roughly 80% of which appear only once. Sequenced material: PBMCs. Receptors were obtained from a man aged 30-40 years in good health and CMV-seropositive.

The CDR3 DNA is TGTGCCAGCCAGAGCGGGAGTTACTACAATGAGCAGTTCTTC. It yields the protein CASQSGSYYNEQFF. This chain uses TRBV28 with TRBJ2-1; TRBD2 agrees at 8 bases. There are 14 residues in the CDR3. V lost 8 bases, J lost 3 bases, and 6 bases stayed unmatched. Per the germline V gene, CDR1 is MDHEN and CDR2 is SYDVKM.

This chain joins TRBV15 and TRBJ2-3; TRBD1 aligns across 8 bases. The CDR3 contains 15 residues. Losses at the gene ends were 5 bases for V and 2 bases for J; bases not matched to a gene: 6. The germline V gene has CDR1 LNHNV and CDR2 YYDKDF (reference sequence). CDR3 coding DNA: TGTGCCACCAGCGCCCGGGACAGGCCCACAGATACGCAGTATTTT. Translation: CATSARDRPTDTQYF.

This rearrangement joins TRBV11-2 to TRBJ2-5, with D tentatively TRBD2 (5 bases). V dropped 8 bases and J dropped 2 bases, with 15 bases sitting between them. The CDR3 runs 14 residues. Germline V gene lookup returns CDR1 SGHAT and CDR2 FQNNGV. In DNA, the CDR3 is TGTGCCAGCCACGGCGCGGGCCCTCAAGAGACCCAGTACTTC. Translated: CASHGAGPQETQYF.

This clone appeared once. The V call is TRBV19, the J call TRBJ1-6; maybe TRBD1 (5 bases). This CDR3 is 15 amino acids long. V shed 5 bases and J shed 10 bases, with 18 bases lying between them. Germline CDR1 and CDR2: LNHDA and SQIVND (reference sequence). CDR3: CASSEQGRVGSPLHF. In DNA, the CDR3 is TGTGCCAGTAGTGAGCAGGGAAGAGTGGGCTCACCCCTCCACTTT.

J is TRBJ2-7 and V is TRBV7-2, with D possibly matching TRBD2 (6 bases). Germline lookup yields CDR1 SGHTA and CDR2 FQGNSA. The CDR3 totals 14 residues. The V end lost 5 bases, the J end lost 2 bases, and 13 bases lay between the germline ends. The DNA for the CDR3 is TGTGCCAGCAGCCCGGGACTCAACGCCTACGAGCAGTACTTC. It yields the protein CASSPGLNAYEQYF.

This clone was seen only a few times. The CDR3 DNA follows: TGTGCCAGCACCCCCGACAGACAAGCTTTCTTT. This translates into CASTPDRQAFF. The V call is TRBV2, the J call TRBJ1-1; D is possibly TRBD1 (5 bases). CDR3 length equals 11 residues. V was cut by 7 bases and J by 9 bases, with 12 bases left in between. The germline gives CDR1 SNHLY, CDR2 FYNNEI.

This clone was observed a single time. The rearrangement links TRBV2 to TRBJ2-5, with no clear D. The CDR3 spans 13 residues. CDR1 is SNHLY, CDR2 FYNNEI, per germline. V was trimmed by 4 bases and J by 1 base, leaving 7 bases between them. CDR3 sequence reads: CASSGGIQETQYF. The CDR3, as DNA: TGTGCCAGCAGTGGCGGTATCCAAGAGACCCAGTACTTC.

The rearrangement joins TRBV5-4 to TRBJ2-3, with no clear D. The CDR3 has 11 amino acids. Trimming shortened V by 2 bases and J by 6 bases, and 4 bases separated the two germline ends. Per the germline V gene, CDR1 is SGHNT and CDR2 is YYREEE (reference sequence). Here the CDR3 DNA reads TGTGCCAGCAGCTTCGGTGATACGCAGTATTTT. Amino acids: CASSFGDTQYF.

This chain uses TRBV6-5 with TRBJ2-3; 10 nucleotides align to TRBD2. CDR1 is MNHEY and CDR2 is SVGAGI in the germline V gene. V was clipped by 4 bases and J by 0 bases; unmatched bases: 4. The CDR3 extends over 16 amino acids. Written as DNA, the CDR3 is TGTGCCAGCAGTTTCTGGACTAGCGGAAGCACAGATACGCAGTATTTT. Protein: CASSFWTSGSTDTQYF.

The V call is TRBV6-1, the J call TRBJ2-4, with a possible D match to TRBD1 (6 bases). Per germline, CDR1 MNHNS and CDR2 SASEGT. CDR3 length: 13 amino acids. V lost 10 bases and J 3 bases, leaving 13 bases between the germline ends. The CDR3 DNA sequence: TGTGCCACCTTGGACAGAGACAAAAACATTCAGTACTTC. The encoded protein is CATLDRDKNIQYF.

The chain recombines TRBV2 with TRBJ2-1; 8 nucleotides match TRBD1. Germline CDR1 is SNHLY and CDR2 is FYNNEI. V lost 4 bases to trimming and J lost 7 bases; unmatched junction nucleotides: 3. CDR3 length equals 13 residues. As DNA, the CDR3 is TGTGCCAGCAGTGGGACAGGGAGAAATGAGCAGTTCTTC. It encodes CASSGTGRNEQFF.

This chain uses TRBV4-1 with TRBJ2-1, with 9 bases aligning to TRBD2. This CDR3 comprises 17 residues. Germline-derived CDR1 and CDR2 are MGHRA and YSYEKL. V was pared by 1 base and J by 4 bases, with 8 bases of the junction left unmatched. The CDR3 region has the DNA TGCGCCAGCAGCCAAGGGCCCCCGACTAGCGGATACAATGAGCAGTTCTTC. Translation: CASSQGPPTSGYNEQFF.

The V call is TRBV28, the J call TRBJ1-2, with 10 bases fitting TRBD1. The CDR3 sequence is 14 residues long. V lost 5 bases to trimming and J lost 6 bases; unmatched junction nucleotides: 6. Germline V CDR1 and CDR2: MDHEN, SYDVKM. CDR3 residues: CASSDGQGGNGYTF. The CDR3 DNA sequence: TGTGCCAGCAGTGACGGACAGGGGGGAAATGGCTACACCTTC.

This clone has a handful of counts. The chain joins TRBV28 to TRBJ1-6, with 7 bases identical to TRBD1. This CDR3 spans 16 amino acids. The V and J ends lost 5 bases and 7 bases, in that order; junction bases with no gene match: 11. The germline V gene encodes CDR1 MDHEN and CDR2 SYDVKM. The CDR3 is CASSPMTGNSNSPLHF. The CDR3, as DNA: TGTGCCAGCAGTCCGATGACAGGGAATAGCAATTCACCCCTCCACTTT. Full variable domain (remainder filled in from reference TRBV28 and TRBJ1-6): DVKVTQSSRYLVKRTGEKVFLECVQDMDHENMFWYRQDPGLGLRLIYFSYDVKMKEKGDIPEGYSVSREKKERFSLILESASTNQTSMYLCASSPMTGNSNSPLHFGNGTRLTVT.

The chain combines TRBV6-5 with TRBJ1-1; no clear D gene. Germline V gene lookup returns CDR1 MNHEY and CDR2 SVGAGI. The CDR3 consists of 14 residues. V shed 1 base and J shed 4 bases, with 10 bases lying between them. CDR3 region: CASSYYEGGTEAFF. The CDR3 bases are TGTGCCAGCAGTTACTACGAGGGAGGCACTGAAGCTTTCTTT.

The CDR3: CALTRGGDTEAFF. The CDR3 DNA follows: TGTGCTCTAACCCGAGGCGGGGACACTGAAGCTTTCTTT. The chain has TRBV6-1 and TRBJ1-1; D is ambiguous. Germline V gene lookup returns CDR1 MNHNS and CDR2 SASEGT. The CDR3 runs to 13 residues.

This clone showed up just once. The chain links TRBV28 to TRBJ2-7, with TRBD1 matching over 12 bases. Losses at the gene ends were 5 bases for V and 12 bases for J; bases not matched to a gene: 17. This CDR3 spans 16 amino acids. The germline V gene has CDR1 MDHEN and CDR2 SYDVKM. The CDR3 nucleotides are TGTGCCAGCAGTATACTAGCCGGGACAGGGGGCTCATCGTGGTACTTC. Translated, it gives CASSILAGTGGSSWYF.

The CDR3 bases are TGCAGCGTCGTTCAATCGGTCGGGGCCAACGTCCTGACTTTC. Amino acid sequence: CSVVQSVGANVLTF. The chain employs TRBV29-1 and TRBJ2-6; D gene unclear. The CDR3 has 14 amino acids. Trimming pared 6 bases from V and 4 bases from J, leaving 13 bases between. In germline, CDR1 is SQVTM, CDR2 ANQGSEA.

With respect to this clone: Additional DNA sequences in this sample encode the identical CDR3. V usage is TRBV9 and J usage is TRBJ2-1, with TRBD2 identical over 10 bases. CDR1 and CDR2 (germline): SGDLS, YYNGEE. The CDR3 sequence is 15 residues long. Trimming took 3 bases from V and 4 from J; bases not matched to a gene: 4. For the CDR3, the DNA is TGTGCCAGCAGCGCTAGCGGGAGCGGGTACAATGAGCAGTTCTTC. It is translated as CASSASGSGYNEQFF.

This sequence joins TRBV11-3 and TRBJ2-1; D remains unclear. V was pared by 2 bases and J by 6 bases, with 5 bases between. The CDR3 has 12 amino acids. CDR1 is SGHNT and CDR2 is YENEEA in the germline V gene. CDR3 region: CASSLTVNEQFF. The DNA for the CDR3 is TGTGCCAGCAGCTTAACGGTCAATGAGCAGTTCTTC.

This chain joins TRBV7-2 and TRBJ1-2, with D possibly matching TRBD1 (5 bases). Trimming took off 2 bases at V and 9 bases at J, with 10 bases between the two ends. Germline V CDR1 and CDR2: SGHTA, FQGNSA. The CDR3 loop spans 12 amino acids. CDR3 protein: CASSLLGGSYTF. The CDR3 DNA reads TGTGCCAGCAGCTTACTGGGGGGAAGCTACACCTTC.

The count of this clone is one. The chain uses TRBV4-3 and TRBJ2-1; no clear D gene. The CDR3 extends over 15 amino acids. Deletions cut 5 bases from V and 0 bases from J, with 11 bases between. Germline V CDR1 and CDR2: LGHNA, YSLEER. CDR3 DNA sequence: TGCGCCAGCAGCGAACAGATGAGCTCCTACAATGAGCAGTTCTTC. Translating it yields CASSEQMSSYNEQFF.

The V call is TRBV27, the J call TRBJ2-5; no clear D. The CDR3 totals 9 residues. V was shortened by 7 bases and J by 10 bases, with 7 bases between the two germline ends. In germline, CDR1 is MNHEY, CDR2 SMNVEV (reference sequence). The CDR3 loop reads CASMSCQYF. CDR3 in DNA: TGTGCCAGCATGAGTTGCCAGTACTTC.

The V and J genes are TRBV11-3 and TRBJ2-3, with 10 positions matching TRBD2. The CDR3 spans 17 residues. Trimming cost V 4 bases and J 0 bases; bases outside gene matches: 7. The germline V gene has CDR1 SGHNT and CDR2 YENEEA. The DNA of the CDR3 is TGTGCCAGCAGCTCCCCTCCAGCGGGGGGGAGCACAGATACGCAGTATTTT. This codes for CASSSPPAGGSTDTQYF.

This clone was detected only a few times. The genes are TRBV5-1 and TRBJ1-2; D is perhaps TRBD1 (6 bases). This CDR3 is 16 amino acids long. The V and J ends lost 0 bases and 8 bases respectively, with 20 bases between them. CDR1 SGHRS and CDR2 YFSETQ come from the germline V gene. CDR3 bases: TGCGCCAGCAGCTTGGGAGGTACCACAGGGAATGAAGGCTACACCTTC. Translation gives CASSLGGTTGNEGYTF.

This sequence joins TRBV13 and TRBJ1-1; 9 positions match TRBD1. V shed 4 bases and J 0 bases; nucleotides not matched to a gene: 6. Germline CDR1 PRHDT, CDR2 FYEKMQ (reference sequence). The length of the CDR3 is 16 residues. The CDR3 nucleotides read TGTGCCAGCAGCTATGGACAGGGGACCGTGAACACTGAAGCTTTCTTT. Translated: CASSYGQGTVNTEAFF.

The gene calls are TRBV10-3 and TRBJ2-3; 7 nucleotides match TRBD1. V was clipped by 2 bases and J by 1 base; unmatched bases: 3. This CDR3 is 15 amino acids long. In germline, CDR1 is ENHRY, CDR2 SYGVKD. The chain's CDR3 is CAISEPQGGTDTQYF. The DNA of the CDR3 is TGTGCCATCAGTGAGCCGCAGGGGGGCACAGATACGCAGTATTTT.

The chain is built from TRBV2 and TRBJ1-4, with unresolved D. Trimming left V 6 bases short and J 5 bases short, with 13 bases between. The CDR3 spans 14 residues. Germline loops: CDR1 SNHLY, CDR2 FYNNEI. CDR3 DNA: TGTGCCAGCAGCTGGGAACGGAGGAATGAAAAACTGTTTTTT. Translating gives CASSWERRNEKLFF.

V usage is TRBV10-3 and J usage is TRBJ2-7, with 10 bases lining up with TRBD1. Germline V gene data show CDR1 as ENHRY and CDR2 as SYGVKD. The CDR3 spans 18 residues. V trimming: 6 bases; J trimming: 4 bases; junction bases outside the gene matches: 18. The CDR3 sequence: CAISGTGTGVKGTYEQYF. In DNA, the CDR3 is TGTGCCATCAGCGGAACCGGGACAGGGGTTAAGGGGACTTACGAGCAGTACTTC.

The chain recombines TRBV11-2 with TRBJ1-1; 7 bases match TRBD1. CDR1 and CDR2 from the germline V gene are SGHAT and FQNNGV. The CDR3 covers 15 residues. After removal of 2 bases from V and 3 bases from J, the junction contained 6 bases not matched to a gene. CDR3 amino acids: CASSLRAGGHTEAFF. For the CDR3, the DNA is TGTGCCAGCAGCTTACGTGCAGGGGGGCACACTGAAGCTTTCTTT.

As regards this clone: In the same sample, other DNA sequences code for this CDR3. The chain is built from TRBV5-6 and TRBJ1-5; D uncertain. V gave up 0 bases and J gave up 4 bases, with 5 bases separating them. Germline CDR1 is SGHDT and CDR2 is YYEEEE. The CDR3 runs to 13 residues. The CDR3 sequence is CASSLGQNQPQHF. In DNA, the CDR3 is TGTGCCAGCAGCTTGGGTCAGAATCAGCCCCAGCATTTT.

The gene calls are TRBV15 and TRBJ2-1, with unresolved D. This CDR3 is 15 amino acids long. CDR1 and CDR2 (germline): LNHNV, YYDKDF (reference sequence). The ends were cut back, 1 base at V and 12 bases at J, with 19 bases in the middle. CDR3 DNA: TGTGCCACCAGCAGAGCGACCCTCGAGGTTCCGGGGCAGTTCTTC. It encodes CATSRATLEVPGQFF.